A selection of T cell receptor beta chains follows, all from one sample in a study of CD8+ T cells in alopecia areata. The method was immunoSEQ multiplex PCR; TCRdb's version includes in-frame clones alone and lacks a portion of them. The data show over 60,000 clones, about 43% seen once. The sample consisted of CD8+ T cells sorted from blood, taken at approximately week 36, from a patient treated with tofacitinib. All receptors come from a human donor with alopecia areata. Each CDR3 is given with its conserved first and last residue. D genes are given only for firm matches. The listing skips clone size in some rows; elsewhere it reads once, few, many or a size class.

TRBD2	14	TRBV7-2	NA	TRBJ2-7	CASSQSGRAWEQYF	TGTGCCAGCAGCCAAAGCGGGAGGGCCTGGGAGCAGTACTTC
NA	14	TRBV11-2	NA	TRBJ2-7	CASSWGGALYEQYF	TGTGCCAGCAGCTGGGGCGGGGCCCTCTACGAGCAGTACTTC
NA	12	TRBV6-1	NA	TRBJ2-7	CASSAGSFEQYF	TGTGCCAGCAGTGCCGGAAGTTTCGAGCAGTACTTC
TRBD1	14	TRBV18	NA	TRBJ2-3	CASSRGTAPDTQYF	TGTGCCAGCTCCCGAGGGACAGCACCAGATACGCAGTATTTT
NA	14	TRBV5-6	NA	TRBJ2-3	CASSLASGLDTQYF	TGTGCCAGCAGCTTAGCCAGCGGGCTTGATACGCAGTATTTT
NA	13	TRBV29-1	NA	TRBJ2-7	CSVNHGANYEQYF	TGCAGCGTTAATCACGGGGCCAACTACGAGCAGTACTTC
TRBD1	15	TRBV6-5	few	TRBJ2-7	CASRLRITGDYEQYF	TGTGCCAGCAGGCTTAGAATTACAGGGGACTACGAGCAGTACTTC
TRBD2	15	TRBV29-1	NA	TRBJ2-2	CSVEPRLAGTGELFF	TGCAGCGTTGAACCCCGACTAGCGGGCACCGGGGAGCTGTTTTTT
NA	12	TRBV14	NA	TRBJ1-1	CASSQNEIEAFF	TGTGCCAGCAGCCAAAATGAGATTGAAGCTTTCTTT
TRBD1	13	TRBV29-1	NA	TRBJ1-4	CSRTGATNEKLFF	TGCAGCCGGACAGGGGCTACTAATGAAAAACTGTTTTTT
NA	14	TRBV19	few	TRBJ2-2	CASIPGESAGELFF	TGTGCCAGTATTCCGGGAGAAAGCGCCGGGGAGCTGTTTTTT
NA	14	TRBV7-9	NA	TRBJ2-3	CASSLGGFTDTQYF	TGTGCCAGCAGCTTAGGAGGGTTCACAGATACGCAGTATTTT
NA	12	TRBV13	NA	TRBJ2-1	CASSAEFNEQFF	TGTGCCAGCAGTGCAGAATTCAATGAGCAGTTCTTC
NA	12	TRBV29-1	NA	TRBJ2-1	CSVLGHLHEQFF	TGCAGCGTTCTGGGACACCTCCATGAGCAGTTCTTC
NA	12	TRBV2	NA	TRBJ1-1	CASTRDDTEAFF	TGTGCCAGCACAAGGGACGACACTGAAGCTTTCTTT
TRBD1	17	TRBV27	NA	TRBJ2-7	CASSLRKGTVKTYEQYF	TGTGCCAGCAGTCTCCGAAAAGGGACAGTAAAAACCTACGAGCAGTACTTC
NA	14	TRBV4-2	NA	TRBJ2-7	CASSHRGSSYEQYF	TGTGCCAGCAGCCATCGGGGGAGCTCCTACGAGCAGTACTTC
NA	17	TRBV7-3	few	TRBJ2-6	CASSSPLDGSGANVLTF	TGTGCCAGCAGCTCGCCATTAGACGGGTCTGGGGCCAACGTCCTGACTTTC
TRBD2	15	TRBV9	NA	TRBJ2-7	CASSATGTSSYEQYF	TGTGCCAGCAGCGCAACCGGGACTAGTTCCTACGAGCAGTACTTC
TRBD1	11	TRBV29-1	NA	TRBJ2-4	CSAQGKNIQYF	TGCAGCGCACAGGGGAAAAACATTCAGTACTTC
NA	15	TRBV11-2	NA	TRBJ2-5	CASSWSHGEAETQYF	TGTGCCAGCAGCTGGAGTCATGGGGAGGCAGAGACCCAGTACTTC
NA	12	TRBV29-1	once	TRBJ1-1	CSSEGGGTEAFF	TGCAGCTCAGAGGGTGGGGGAACTGAAGCTTTCTTT
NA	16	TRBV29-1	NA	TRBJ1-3	CSVEDPPSSSGNTIYF	TGCAGCGTTGAAGACCCGCCATCTAGCTCTGGAAACACCATATATTTT
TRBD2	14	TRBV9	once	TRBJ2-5	CASSPTSVAETQYF	TGTGCCAGCAGCCCGACTAGCGTTGCGGAGACCCAGTACTTC
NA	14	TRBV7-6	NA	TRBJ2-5	CASSLVRGPETQYF	TGTGCCAGCAGCTTAGTCCGGGGACCGGAGACCCAGTACTTC
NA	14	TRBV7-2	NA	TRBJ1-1	CASSLSRGYAEAFF	TGTGCCAGCAGCTTATCAAGGGGGTACGCTGAAGCTTTCTTT
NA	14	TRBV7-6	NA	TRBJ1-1	CASSSSHGSGEAFF	TGTGCCAGCAGCTCTTCCCACGGGAGTGGGGAAGCTTTCTTT
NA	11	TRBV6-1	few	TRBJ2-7	CASSHSYEQYF	TGTGCCAGCAGTCACTCCTACGAGCAGTACTTC
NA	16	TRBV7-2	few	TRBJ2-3	CASSLTGLAYTDTQYF	TGTGCCAGCAGCTTAACGGGCCTAGCGTATACAGATACGCAGTATTTT
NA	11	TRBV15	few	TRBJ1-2	CATSRDDGYTF	TGTGCCACCAGCAGAGATGATGGCTACACCTTC
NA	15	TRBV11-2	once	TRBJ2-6	CASSLFYSGANVLTF	TGTGCCAGCAGCTTATTTTACTCTGGGGCCAACGTCCTGACTTTC
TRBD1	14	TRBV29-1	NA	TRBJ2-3	CSVSGTGSTDTQYF	TGCAGCGTTAGTGGGACAGGGAGCACAGATACGCAGTATTTT
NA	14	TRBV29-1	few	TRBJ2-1	CSVEGLASRSEQFF	TGCAGCGTTGAGGGACTTGCTAGCCGGTCTGAGCAGTTCTTC
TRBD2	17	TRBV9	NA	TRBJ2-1	CASSPAGAASSYNEQFF	TGTGCCAGCAGCCCCGCGGGAGCGGCCAGCTCCTACAATGAGCAGTTCTTC
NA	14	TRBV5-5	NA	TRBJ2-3	CATAGTSSTDTQYF	TGTGCCACCGCGGGGACTTCTAGCACAGATACGCAGTATTTT
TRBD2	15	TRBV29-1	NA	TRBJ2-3	CSVEGTSGHTDTQYF	TGCAGCGTTGAAGGGACTAGCGGACACACAGATACGCAGTATTTT
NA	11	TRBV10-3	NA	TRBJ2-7	CAISESSEQYF	TGTGCCATCAGTGAGTCCAGTGAGCAGTACTTC
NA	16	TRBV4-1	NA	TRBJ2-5	CASSRRPGNQQETQYF	TGCGCCAGCAGCCGGAGGCCAGGGAACCAACAAGAGACCCAGTACTTC
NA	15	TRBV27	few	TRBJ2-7	CASSEAEGAVYEQYF	TGTGCCAGCAGTGAAGCGGAGGGGGCGGTATACGAGCAGTACTTC
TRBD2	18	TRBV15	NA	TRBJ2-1	CATSRVPSGDNSYNEQFF	TGTGCCACCAGCAGAGTGCCTAGCGGGGACAACTCCTACAATGAGCAGTTCTTC